The T cell receptor beta chain under discussion was sequenced for a study of blood T cell repertoires in COVID-19. This CDR3 is 13 amino acids long. CDR1 LNHDA and CDR2 SQIVND come from the germline V gene (reference sequence). V was trimmed by 3 bases and J by 3 bases, leaving 8 bases between them. In the case of this clone: The same CDR3 is also encoded by other DNA sequences in this sample.

This table comes from immunoSEQ multiplex PCR, and its TCRdb copy is limited to in-frame clones, with some not included. The table records 400,000 to 550,000 clones, roughly 87% of them present only once. The chain carries TRBV19 and TRBJ2-5; tentative D call: TRBD1 (6 bases). The TCR comes from a woman between 18 and 30 years old with acute COVID-19. Sequenced: PBMCs or T cells enriched from blood (not recorded which). CDR3 coding DNA: TGTGCCAGTAGTATCAACAGGGAAGAGACCCAGTACTTC. Translating gives CASSINREETQYF.